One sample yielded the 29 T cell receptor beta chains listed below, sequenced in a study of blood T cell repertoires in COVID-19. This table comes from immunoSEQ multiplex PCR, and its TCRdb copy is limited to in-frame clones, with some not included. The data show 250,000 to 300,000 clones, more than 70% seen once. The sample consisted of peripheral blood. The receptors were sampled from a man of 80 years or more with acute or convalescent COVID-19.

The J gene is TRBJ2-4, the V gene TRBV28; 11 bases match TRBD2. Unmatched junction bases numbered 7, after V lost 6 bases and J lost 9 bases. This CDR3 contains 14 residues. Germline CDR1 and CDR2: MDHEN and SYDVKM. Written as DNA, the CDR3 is TGTGCCAGCAGACCGACTAGCGGGGTCACCATTCAGTACTTC. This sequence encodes CASRPTSGVTIQYF.

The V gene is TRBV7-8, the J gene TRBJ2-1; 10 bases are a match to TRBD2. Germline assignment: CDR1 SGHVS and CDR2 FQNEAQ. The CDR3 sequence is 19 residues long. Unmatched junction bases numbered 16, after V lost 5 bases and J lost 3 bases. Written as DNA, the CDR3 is TGTGCCAGCAGCCCGTTGCCTTCGGGTGCTAGCGGGGGCTACAATGAGCAGTTCTTC. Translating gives CASSPLPSGASGGYNEQFF.

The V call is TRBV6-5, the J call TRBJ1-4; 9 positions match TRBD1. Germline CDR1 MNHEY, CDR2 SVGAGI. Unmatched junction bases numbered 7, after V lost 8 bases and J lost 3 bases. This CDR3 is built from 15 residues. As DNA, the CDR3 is TGTGCCAGCTCACAGGGGGCGCGGGCTAATGAAAAACTGTTTTTT. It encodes CASSQGARANEKLFF.

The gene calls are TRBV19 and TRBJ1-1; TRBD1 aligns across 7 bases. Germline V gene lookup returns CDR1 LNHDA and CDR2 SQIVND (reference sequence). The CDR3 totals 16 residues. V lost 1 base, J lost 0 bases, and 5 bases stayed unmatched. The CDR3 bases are TGTGCCAGTAGTATAGGACAGGGTAACATGAACACTGAAGCTTTCTTT. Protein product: CASSIGQGNMNTEAFF.

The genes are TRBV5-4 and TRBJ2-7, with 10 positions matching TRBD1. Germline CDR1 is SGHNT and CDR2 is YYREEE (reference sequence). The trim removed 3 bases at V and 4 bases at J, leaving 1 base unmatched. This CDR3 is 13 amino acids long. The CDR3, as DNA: TGTGCCAGCAGCTGGACAGGGGGGTACGAGCAGTACTTC. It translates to CASSWTGGYEQYF. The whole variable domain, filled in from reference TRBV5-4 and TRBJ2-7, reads ETGVTQSPTHLIKTRGQQVTLRCSSQSGHNTVSWYQQALGQGPQFIFQYYREEENGRGNFPPRFSGLQFPNYSSELNVNALELDDSALYLCASSWTGGYEQYFGPGTRLTVT.

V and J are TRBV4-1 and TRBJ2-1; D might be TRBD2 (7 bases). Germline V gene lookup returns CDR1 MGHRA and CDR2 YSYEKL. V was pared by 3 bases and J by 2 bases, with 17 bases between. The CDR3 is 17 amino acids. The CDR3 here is CASSHHWTRGAYNEQFF. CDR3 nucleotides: TGCGCCAGCAGCCACCACTGGACTAGGGGGGCCTACAATGAGCAGTTCTTC.

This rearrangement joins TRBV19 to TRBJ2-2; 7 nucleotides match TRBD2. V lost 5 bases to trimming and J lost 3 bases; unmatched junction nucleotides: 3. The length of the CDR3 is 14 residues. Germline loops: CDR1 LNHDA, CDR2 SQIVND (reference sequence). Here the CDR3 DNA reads TGTGCCAGTAGTCTCGCGGGAGACACCGGGGAGCTGTTTTTT. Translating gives CASSLAGDTGELFF.

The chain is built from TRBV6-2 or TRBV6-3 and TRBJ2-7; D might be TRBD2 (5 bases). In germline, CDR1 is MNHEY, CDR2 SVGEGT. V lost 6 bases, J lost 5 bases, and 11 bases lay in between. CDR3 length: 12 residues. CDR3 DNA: TGTGCCAGCAGCCTCGGGATACACGAGCAGTACTTC. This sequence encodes CASSLGIHEQYF.

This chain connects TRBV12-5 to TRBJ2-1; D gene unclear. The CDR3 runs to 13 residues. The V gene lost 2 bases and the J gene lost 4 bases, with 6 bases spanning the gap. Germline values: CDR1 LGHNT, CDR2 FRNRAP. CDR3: CASGLSGYNEQFF. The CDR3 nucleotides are TGTGCTAGTGGTTTGTCGGGTTACAATGAGCAGTTCTTC.

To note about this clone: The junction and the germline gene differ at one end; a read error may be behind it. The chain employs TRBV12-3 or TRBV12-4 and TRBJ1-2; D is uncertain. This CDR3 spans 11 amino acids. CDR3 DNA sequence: TGTGCCAGCAGTTTATCGGTGGCGGCGGGCTTC. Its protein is CASSLSVAAGF.

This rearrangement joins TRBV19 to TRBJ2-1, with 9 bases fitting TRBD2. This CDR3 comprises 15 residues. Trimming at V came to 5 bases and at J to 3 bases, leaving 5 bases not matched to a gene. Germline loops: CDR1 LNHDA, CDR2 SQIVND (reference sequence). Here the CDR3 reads CASSESSGVYNEQFF. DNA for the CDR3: TGTGCCAGTAGTGAGTCTAGCGGGGTCTACAATGAGCAGTTCTTC. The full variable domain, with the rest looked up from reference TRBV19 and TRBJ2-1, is DGGITQSPKYLFRKEGQNVTLSCEQNLNHDAMYWYRQDPGQGLRLIYYSQIVNDFQKGDIAEGYSVSREKKESFPLTVTSAQKNPTAFYLCASSESSGVYNEQFFGPGTRLTVL.

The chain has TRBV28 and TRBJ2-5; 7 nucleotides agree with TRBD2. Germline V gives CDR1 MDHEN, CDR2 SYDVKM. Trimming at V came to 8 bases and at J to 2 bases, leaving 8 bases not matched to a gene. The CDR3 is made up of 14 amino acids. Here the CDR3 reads CASVASGSQETQYF. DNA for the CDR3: TGTGCCAGCGTGGCTAGCGGCTCTCAAGAGACCCAGTACTTC.

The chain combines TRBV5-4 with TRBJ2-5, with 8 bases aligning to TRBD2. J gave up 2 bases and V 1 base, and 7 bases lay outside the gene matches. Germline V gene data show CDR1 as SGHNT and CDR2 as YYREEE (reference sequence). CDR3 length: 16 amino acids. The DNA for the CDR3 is TGTGCCAGCAGCTTGTTGGGCGGGGGGATACAAGAGACCCAGTACTTC. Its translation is CASSLLGGGIQETQYF.

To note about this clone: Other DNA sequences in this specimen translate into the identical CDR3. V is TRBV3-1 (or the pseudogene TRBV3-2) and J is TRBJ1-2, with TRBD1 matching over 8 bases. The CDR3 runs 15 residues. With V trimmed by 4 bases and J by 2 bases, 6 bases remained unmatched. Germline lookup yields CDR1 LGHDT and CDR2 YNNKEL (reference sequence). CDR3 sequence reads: CASSPGTGGNYGYTF. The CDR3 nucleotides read TGTGCCAGCAGCCCCGGGACAGGAGGAAACTATGGCTACACCTTC.

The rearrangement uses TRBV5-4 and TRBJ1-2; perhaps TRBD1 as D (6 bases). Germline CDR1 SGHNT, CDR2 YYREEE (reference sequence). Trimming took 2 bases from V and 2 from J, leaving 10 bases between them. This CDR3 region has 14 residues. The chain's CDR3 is CASSFAGANYGYTF. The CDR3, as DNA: TGTGCCAGCAGCTTCGCAGGGGCCAACTATGGCTACACCTTC.

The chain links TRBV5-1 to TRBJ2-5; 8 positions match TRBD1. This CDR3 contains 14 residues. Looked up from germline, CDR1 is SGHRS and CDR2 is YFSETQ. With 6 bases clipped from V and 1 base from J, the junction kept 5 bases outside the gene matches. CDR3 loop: CASKTTGGQETQYF. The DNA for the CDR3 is TGCGCCAGCAAGACCACAGGGGGCCAAGAGACCCAGTACTTC.

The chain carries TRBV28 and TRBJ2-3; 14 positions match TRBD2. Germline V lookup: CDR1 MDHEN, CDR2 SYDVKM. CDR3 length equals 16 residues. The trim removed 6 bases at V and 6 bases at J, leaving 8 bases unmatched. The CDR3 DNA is TGTGCCAGCAGAACCCCCGGGACTAGCGGGAGTGATACGCAGTATTTT. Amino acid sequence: CASRTPGTSGSDTQYF.

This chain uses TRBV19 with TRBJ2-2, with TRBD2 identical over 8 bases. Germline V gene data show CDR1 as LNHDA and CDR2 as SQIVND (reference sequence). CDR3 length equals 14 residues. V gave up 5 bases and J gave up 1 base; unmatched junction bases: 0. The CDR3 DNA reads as TGTGCCAGTAGTGCGGGAGGGAACACCGGGGAGCTGTTTTTT. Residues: CASSAGGNTGELFF.

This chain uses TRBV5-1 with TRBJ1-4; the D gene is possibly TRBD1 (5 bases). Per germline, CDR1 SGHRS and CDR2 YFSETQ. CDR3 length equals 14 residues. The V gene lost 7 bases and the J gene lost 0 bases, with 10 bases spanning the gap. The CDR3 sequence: CASCQGTTNEKLFF. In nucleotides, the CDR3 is TGCGCCAGCTGCCAGGGAACAACTAATGAAAAACTGTTTTTT.

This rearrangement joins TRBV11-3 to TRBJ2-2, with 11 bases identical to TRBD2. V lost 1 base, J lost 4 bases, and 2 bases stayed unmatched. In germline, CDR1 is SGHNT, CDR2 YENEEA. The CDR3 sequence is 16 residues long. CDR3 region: CASSLGLAGITGELFF. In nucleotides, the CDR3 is TGTGCCAGCAGCTTAGGACTAGCGGGGATCACCGGGGAGCTGTTTTTT.

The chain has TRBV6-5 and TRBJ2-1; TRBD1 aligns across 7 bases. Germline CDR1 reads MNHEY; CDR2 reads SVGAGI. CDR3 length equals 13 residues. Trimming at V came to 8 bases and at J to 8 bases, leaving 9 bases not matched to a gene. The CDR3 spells CASQKTGVDEQFF. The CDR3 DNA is TGTGCCAGCCAAAAAACAGGGGTCGATGAGCAGTTCTTC.

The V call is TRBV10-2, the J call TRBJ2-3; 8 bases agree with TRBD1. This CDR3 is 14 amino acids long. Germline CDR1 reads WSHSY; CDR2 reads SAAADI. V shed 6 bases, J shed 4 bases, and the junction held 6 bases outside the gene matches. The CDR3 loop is CASRTGTGPDTQYF. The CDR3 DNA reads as TGCGCCAGCAGAACCGGGACAGGACCAGATACGCAGTATTTT.

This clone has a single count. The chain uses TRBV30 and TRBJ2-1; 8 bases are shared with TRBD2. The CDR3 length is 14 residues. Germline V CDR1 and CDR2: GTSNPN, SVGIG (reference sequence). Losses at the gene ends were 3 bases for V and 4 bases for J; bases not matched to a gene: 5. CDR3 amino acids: CAWRVAGGYNEQFF. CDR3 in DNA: TGTGCCTGGAGAGTCGCGGGGGGTTACAATGAGCAGTTCTTC.

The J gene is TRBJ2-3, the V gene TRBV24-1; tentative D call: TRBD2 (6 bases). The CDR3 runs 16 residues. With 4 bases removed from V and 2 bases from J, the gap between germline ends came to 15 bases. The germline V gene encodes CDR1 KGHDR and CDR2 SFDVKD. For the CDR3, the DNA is TGTGCCACCAGTGAACCCAGCGGGTACTCCACAGATACGCAGTATTTT. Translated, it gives CATSEPSGYSTDTQYF.

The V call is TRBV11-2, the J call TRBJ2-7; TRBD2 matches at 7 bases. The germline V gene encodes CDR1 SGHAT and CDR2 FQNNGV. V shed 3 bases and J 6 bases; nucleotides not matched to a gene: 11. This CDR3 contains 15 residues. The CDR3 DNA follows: TGTGCCAGCAGCTTGGGGGACTATTTCTCGGGCGAGCAGTACTTC. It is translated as CASSLGDYFSGEQYF.

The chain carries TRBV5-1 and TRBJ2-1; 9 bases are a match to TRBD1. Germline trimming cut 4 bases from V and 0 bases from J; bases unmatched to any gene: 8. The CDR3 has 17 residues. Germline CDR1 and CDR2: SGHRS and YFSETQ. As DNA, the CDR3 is TGCGCCAGCAGCCTGACAGGGGGACAATACTCCTACAATGAGCAGTTCTTC. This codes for CASSLTGGQYSYNEQFF.

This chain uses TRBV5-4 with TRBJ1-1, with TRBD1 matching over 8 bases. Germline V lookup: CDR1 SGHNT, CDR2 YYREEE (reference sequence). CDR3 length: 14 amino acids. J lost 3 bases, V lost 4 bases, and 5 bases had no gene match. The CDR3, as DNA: TGTGCCAGCAGCCTTGACAGGGGATACACTGAAGCTTTCTTT. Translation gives CASSLDRGYTEAFF.

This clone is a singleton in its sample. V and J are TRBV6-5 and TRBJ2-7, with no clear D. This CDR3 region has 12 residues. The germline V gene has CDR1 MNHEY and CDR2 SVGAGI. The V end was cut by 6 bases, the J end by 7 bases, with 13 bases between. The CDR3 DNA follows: TGTGCCAGCAGAAGTCAGAACCCAGAGCAGTACTTC. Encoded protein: CASRSQNPEQYF.

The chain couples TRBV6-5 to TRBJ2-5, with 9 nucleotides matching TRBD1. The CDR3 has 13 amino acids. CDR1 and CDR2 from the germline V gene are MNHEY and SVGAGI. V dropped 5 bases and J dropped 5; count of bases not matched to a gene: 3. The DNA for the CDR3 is TGTGCCAGCAGTAACGGACAGGGGGAGACCCAGTACTTC. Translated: CASSNGQGETQYF.